This passage covers 17 T cell receptor beta chains from one sample sequenced in a study of OX40 agonist ivuxolimab in advanced cancers. Libraries were prepared by immunoSEQ multiplex PCR; TCRdb keeps only in-frame clonotypes and omits some of them. The sample lists roughly 30,000 clones, around nine tenths occurring once. The source was CD4+ or CD8+ T cells sorted from blood, collected in a trial of the OX40 agonist ivuxolimab. The receptors stem from an adult with an advanced solid tumor such as melanoma, head and neck, liver or kidney cancer.

CDR3 region: CSVEAGDHYGYTF. The CDR3 DNA reads as TGCAGCGTTGAAGCAGGGGACCACTATGGCTACACCTTC. The chain couples TRBV29-1 to TRBJ1-2; tentative D call: TRBD1 (6 bases). CDR1 SQVTM and CDR2 ANQGSEA come from the germline V gene. CDR3 size: 13 residues. V lost 1 base, J lost 3 bases, and 9 bases lay in between.

On this clone itself: A read error may produce the germline difference seen at one junction end. The rearrangement uses TRBV19 and TRBJ2-2, with D tentatively TRBD2 (5 bases). CDR1 and CDR2 (germline): LNHDA, SQIVND (reference sequence). The CDR3 is 15 amino acids. In nucleotides, the CDR3 is TGTGCCAGTAGACAAGGGAAGGCCAAACACCGGGGAGCTGTTTTT. This codes for CASRQGKAKHRGAVF.

Only one count was recorded for this clone. This rearrangement joins TRBV19 to TRBJ2-7; 8 nucleotides match TRBD2. The CDR3 spans 13 residues. The germline V gene encodes CDR1 LNHDA and CDR2 SQIVND (reference sequence). V lost 7 bases and J lost 2; bases outside the gene matches: 4. CDR3: CASTSGPTYEQYF. CDR3 bases: TGTGCCAGTACTAGCGGGCCAACCTACGAGCAGTACTTC. The full variable domain, in which reference TRBV19 and TRBJ2-7 provide the parts outside the CDR3, is DGGITQSPKYLFRKEGQNVTLSCEQNLNHDAMYWYRQDPGQGLRLIYYSQIVNDFQKGDIAEGYSVSREKKESFPLTVTSAQKNPTAFYLCASTSGPTYEQYFGPGTRLTVT.

This sequence joins TRBV11-2 and TRBJ2-5, with D perhaps matching TRBD1 or TRBD2 (5 bases each). The V and J ends lost 5 bases and 6 bases respectively, with 19 bases between them. Germline V gene lookup returns CDR1 SGHAT and CDR2 FQNNGV. The CDR3 is made up of 15 amino acids. The CDR3 region is CASSLVTDLGQTQYF. The DNA for the CDR3 is TGTGCCAGCAGCCTAGTGACGGACTTGGGGCAGACCCAGTACTTC.

The chain couples TRBV9 to TRBJ2-7, with a tentative D call TRBD1 (6 bases). Trimming shortened V by 3 bases and J by 3 bases, and 19 bases separated the two germline ends. The CDR3 sequence is 16 residues long. The germline V gene encodes CDR1 SGDLS and CDR2 YYNGEE. The CDR3 bases are TGTGCCAGCAGCGCACTTGCCGGGACACTCATCTACGAGCAGTACTTC. Its protein product is CASSALAGTLIYEQYF.

The genes are TRBV19 and TRBJ2-2; no definite D call. Trimming left V 6 bases short and J 2 bases short, with 13 bases between. This CDR3 contains 15 residues. Germline CDR1 reads LNHDA; CDR2 reads SQIVND (reference sequence). In DNA, the CDR3 is TGTGCCAGTAGGCCCTCGACGGGCAACACCGGGGAGCTGTTTTTT. Its protein product is CASRPSTGNTGELFF.

V is TRBV29-1 and J is TRBJ2-1; no firm D call. CDR1 and CDR2 from the germline V gene are SQVTM and ANQGSEA. The CDR3 contains 11 residues. V was pared by 5 bases and J by 1 base, with 3 bases between. CDR3 sequence: CSVSSYNEQFF. CDR3 coding DNA: TGCAGCGTTTCTTCCTACAATGAGCAGTTCTTC.

The V call is TRBV5-6, the J call TRBJ2-7; perhaps TRBD2 as D (6 bases). This CDR3 has 17 amino acids. V dropped 2 bases and J dropped 3 bases, with 21 bases sitting between them. CDR1 is SGHDT, CDR2 YYEEEE, per germline. The CDR3 spells CASSFRMGTSHFYEQYF. In DNA, the CDR3 is TGTGCCAGCAGCTTTCGGATGGGTACTAGCCATTTCTACGAGCAGTACTTC.

The chain links TRBV9 to TRBJ2-3; D not certain. Germline assignment: CDR1 SGDLS and CDR2 YYNGEE. The V end lost 3 bases, the J end lost 8 bases, and 10 bases lay between the germline ends. There are 12 residues in the CDR3. The CDR3 here is CASSALWGTQYF. DNA of the CDR3: TGTGCCAGCAGCGCCCTATGGGGTACGCAGTATTTT.

The CDR3 coding sequence is TGCGCCAGCAGCCAAGAAGATGACACTGCCCGACCCCGGGATACGCAGTATTTT. Amino acid sequence: CASSQEDDTARPRDTQYF. This chain uses TRBV4-1 with TRBJ2-3; D is undetermined. This CDR3 has 18 amino acids. Germline CDR1 MGHRA, CDR2 YSYEKL. V was pared by 0 bases and J by 6 bases, with 22 bases between.

This clone came up a few times. This chain joins TRBV28 and TRBJ1-5, with D uncertain. CDR1 and CDR2 (germline): MDHEN, SYDVKM. V was shortened by 6 bases and J by 2 bases, with 8 bases between the two germline ends. The CDR3 spans 13 residues. Here the CDR3 DNA reads TGTGCCAGCAGACCCGTGGGCAATCAGCCCCAGCATTTT. Its translation: CASRPVGNQPQHF.

The chain joins TRBV28 to TRBJ2-7; TRBD2 might be the D (6 bases). The CDR3 loop spans 16 amino acids. CDR1 and CDR2 from the germline V gene are MDHEN and SYDVKM. Trimming removed 2 bases at V and 0 bases at J, with 14 bases between. Here the CDR3 reads CASSLIWREVSYEQYF. In DNA, the CDR3 is TGTGCCAGCAGTTTAATCTGGAGGGAGGTCTCCTACGAGCAGTACTTC.

The count of this clone is one. The rearrangement joins TRBV19 to TRBJ1-1; possibly TRBD1 for D (5 bases). This CDR3 has 13 residues. V lost 4 bases, J lost 5 bases, and 11 bases lay in between. CDR1 and CDR2 from the germline V gene are LNHDA and SQIVND (reference sequence). CDR3 sequence: CASSKTGVTEAFF. Here the CDR3 DNA reads TGTGCCAGTAGTAAAACGGGGGTGACTGAAGCTTTCTTT.

In this sample, this clone turned up many times. V gene TRBV5-4 combines with J gene TRBJ2-7; D remains unclear. V was clipped by 0 bases and J by 5 bases, with 9 bases between them. This CDR3 is 13 amino acids long. Germline CDR1 reads SGHNT; CDR2 reads YYREEE (reference sequence). The CDR3: CASSLESGDEQYF. The CDR3 nucleotides read TGTGCCAGCAGCTTGGAGTCGGGCGACGAGCAGTACTTC.

CDR3 bases: TGTGCCAGCACCGCGGGGGGCTACGAGCAGTACTTC. Encoded protein: CASTAGGYEQYF. The chain combines TRBV6-6 with TRBJ2-7, with TRBD2 identical over 8 bases. Looked up from germline, CDR1 is MNHNY and CDR2 is SVGAGI (reference sequence). The CDR3 contains 12 residues. The V segment lost 7 bases and the J segment 3 bases; nucleotides outside the gene matches: 2.

The CDR3 reads CASSWSRNPDTQYF. The CDR3 bases are TGTGCCAGCAGTTGGTCGAGGAACCCAGATACGCAGTATTTT. The rearrangement uses TRBV28 and TRBJ2-3; D is ambiguous. This CDR3 has 14 amino acids. Per the germline V gene, CDR1 is MDHEN and CDR2 is SYDVKM. V was trimmed by 4 bases and J by 4 bases, leaving 12 bases between them.

V is TRBV28 and J is TRBJ1-1, with D possibly matching TRBD1 (5 bases). Trimming removed 10 bases at V and 0 bases at J, with 9 bases between. Germline V gives CDR1 MDHEN, CDR2 SYDVKM. This CDR3 has 12 residues. In nucleotides, the CDR3 is TGTGCCAACCAGGGTTTGAACACTGAAGCTTTCTTT. It yields the protein CANQGLNTEAFF.